What follows are 27 T cell receptor beta chains derived from one specimen sequenced in a study of OX40 agonist ivuxolimab in advanced cancers. Some clones are missing from TCRdb's copy, which holds only in-frame ones; the method was immunoSEQ multiplex PCR. The sample lists 90,000 to 150,000 clones, approximately 92% seen once, with 0.5% to 0.7% in the top ten. This specimen consisted of CD4+ or CD8+ T cells sorted from blood, obtained in a trial of the OX40 agonist ivuxolimab. The source of these receptors is an adult with an advanced solid tumor such as melanoma, head and neck, liver or kidney cancer.

This chain connects TRBV20-1 to TRBJ2-2; D is unclear. This CDR3 has 11 residues. Trimming shortened V by 3 bases and J by 5 bases, and 4 bases separated the two germline ends. Germline-derived CDR1 and CDR2 are DFQATT and SNEGSKA (reference sequence). The CDR3 nucleotides read TGCAGTGCTAGCGTTACCGGGGAGCTGTTTTTT. This gives the protein CSASVTGELFF.

This rearrangement joins TRBV18 to TRBJ2-7, with D possibly being TRBD2 (6 bases). Germline V gives CDR1 KGHSH, CDR2 LQKENI. Trimming pared 3 bases from V and 5 bases from J, leaving 17 bases between. CDR3 length: 15 residues. This chain's CDR3 is CASSPEGRLGDEQYF. The CDR3, as DNA: TGTGCCAGCTCACCGGAGGGGCGCCTGGGCGACGAGCAGTACTTC.

This clone has a single count. The genes are TRBV11-2 and TRBJ1-1; TRBD1 matches at 7 bases. Unmatched junction bases numbered 11, after V lost 0 bases and J lost 1 base. CDR3 length: 18 amino acids. Germline-derived CDR1 and CDR2 are SGHAT and FQNNGV. The CDR3 DNA is TGTGCCAGCAGCTTAGATAAGGGGTTCACAGGGGCGAACACTGAAGCTTTCTTT. Translated: CASSLDKGFTGANTEAFF. Filled out from reference TRBV11-2 and TRBJ1-1, the complete variable domain reads EAGVAQSPRYKIIEKRQSVAFWCNPISGHATLYWYQQILGQGPKLLIQFQNNGVVDDSQLPKDRFSAERLKGVDSTLKIQPAKLEDSAVYLCASSLDKGFTGANTEAFFGQGTRLTVV.

The chain is built from TRBV9 and TRBJ2-1; the D gene could be TRBD1 or TRBD2 (6 bases each). Between the trimmed V and J ends, which lost 0 bases and 14 bases, there was a span of 15 bases. The CDR3 is 13 amino acids. The V gene's germline CDR1 is SGDLS and CDR2 YYNGEE. CDR3 coding DNA: TGTGCCAGCAGCGTAGACGAAAGGGGGGAGAAGTTCTTC. This gives the protein CASSVDERGEKFF.

V is TRBV7-3 and J is TRBJ1-6, with no clear D. V was cut by 2 bases and J by 8 bases, with 16 bases left in between. Germline V gene lookup returns CDR1 SGHTA and CDR2 FQGTGA. This CDR3 region has 16 residues. The CDR3 region is CASSLDRGPSDSPLHF. CDR3 bases: TGTGCCAGCAGCTTAGATCGAGGCCCTTCCGATTCACCCCTCCACTTT.

The chain links TRBV5-6 to TRBJ1-3; D gene unclear. The CDR3 has 15 amino acids. CDR1 is SGHDT and CDR2 is YYEEEE in the germline V gene. Trimming took off 4 bases at V and 0 bases at J, with 11 bases between the two ends. CDR3 amino acids: CASSLRANSGNTIYF. In nucleotides, the CDR3 is TGTGCCAGCAGCCTACGGGCAAACTCTGGAAACACCATATATTTT. The whole variable domain, remainder taken from reference TRBV5-6 and TRBJ1-3, is DAGVTQSPTHLIKTRGQQVTLRCSPKSGHDTVSWYQQALGQGPQFIFQYYEEEERQRGNFPDRFSGHQFPNYSSELNVNALLLGDSALYLCASSLRANSGNTIYFGEGSWLTVV.

This clone was detected only a few times. The CDR3 nucleotides read TGTGCCAGCAGCACACGACTAGCGGCCCTTCTAGGCAATGAGCAGTTCTTC. Protein sequence: CASSTRLAALLGNEQFF. The V call is TRBV11-1, the J call TRBJ2-1; 9 bases agree with TRBD2. Per the germline V gene, CDR1 is SGHAT and CDR2 is FQDESV (reference sequence). CDR3 length: 17 residues. Trimming took 5 bases from V and 6 from J; bases not matched to a gene: 14. The full variable domain, rest sourced from reference TRBV11-1 and TRBJ2-1, is EAEVAQSPRYKITEKSQAVAFWCDPISGHATLYWYRQILGQGPELLVQFQDESVVDDSQLPKDRFSAERLKGVDSTLKIQPAELGDSAMYLCASSTRLAALLGNEQFFGPGTRLTVL.

This clone was counted a single time. This rearrangement joins TRBV14 to TRBJ1-1; no clear D gene. The CDR3 loop spans 11 amino acids. Trimming pared 4 bases from V and 6 bases from J, leaving 6 bases between. The germline V gene encodes CDR1 SGHDN and CDR2 FVKESK. CDR3 bases: TGTGCCAGCAGCCGCCGGGCTGAAGCTTTCTTT. It yields the protein CASSRRAEAFF.

A note on this clone: At one of its ends the junction is not consistent with the germline gene, which may arise from a read error. V is TRBV5-4 and J is TRBJ1-2; D is undetermined. This CDR3 spans 15 amino acids. CDR1 SGHNT and CDR2 YYREEE come from the germline V gene (reference sequence). CDR3 in DNA: TGCGCCAGCAGCCAAGAAGGCCGACTCAACTATGGCTACACCTTC. It codes for CASSQEGRLNYGYTF.

This clone was recorded once. The CDR3 protein is CASSAGLAGGQETQYF. The CDR3 DNA sequence: TGTGCCAGCAGCGCCGGACTAGCGGGGGGTCAAGAGACCCAGTACTTC. J is TRBJ2-5 and V is TRBV11-2; 14 nucleotides line up with TRBD2. Trimming took 5 bases from V and 2 from J; bases not matched to a gene: 4. The CDR3 sequence is 16 residues long. Per the germline V gene, CDR1 is SGHAT and CDR2 is FQNNGV.

The chain is built from TRBV6-1 and TRBJ1-5; tentative D call: TRBD1 (5 bases). The germline V gene has CDR1 MNHNS and CDR2 SASEGT. The CDR3 consists of 16 residues. Trimming cost V 2 bases and J 6 bases, with 17 bases left between them. Here the CDR3 reads CASSEPREGSSQPQHF. CDR3 DNA sequence: TGTGCCAGCAGTGAACCCAGGGAGGGTAGTAGTCAGCCCCAGCATTTT.

This chain connects TRBV4-3 to TRBJ2-7, with D uncertain. The ends were cut back, 0 bases at V and 0 bases at J, with 9 bases in the middle. There are 15 residues in the CDR3. Germline V gives CDR1 LGHNA, CDR2 YSLEER. The CDR3 DNA sequence: TGCGCCAGCAGCCAAGAACCCGCGTTCTCCTACGAGCAGTACTTC. It specifies CASSQEPAFSYEQYF.

The J gene is TRBJ2-5, the V gene TRBV7-9; a weak D match, TRBD2 (6 bases). This CDR3 comprises 13 residues. V lost 1 base to trimming and J lost 4 bases, with 7 bases between them. Germline lookup yields CDR1 SEHNR and CDR2 FQNEAQ (reference sequence). The CDR3: CASSLVGGETQYF. In DNA form, the CDR3 reads TGTGCCAGCAGCTTAGTCGGGGGAGAGACCCAGTACTTC.

The chain links TRBV5-5 to TRBJ1-2; no reliable D call. The CDR3 runs 13 residues. Germline CDR1 SGHKS, CDR2 YYEKEE (reference sequence). Trimming removed 4 bases from V and 4 bases from J, with 11 bases in between. The CDR3 region has the DNA TGTGCCAGCAGCCCGGACGGATTCTATGGCTACACCTTC. The encoded protein is CASSPDGFYGYTF.

The CDR3 bases are TGCAGTGCTAGAGGGAGGAATGAGCAGTTCTTC. Translated, it gives CSARGRNEQFF. The chain has TRBV20-1 and TRBJ2-1; a weak D match, TRBD2 (5 bases). The germline V and J ends were trimmed by 1 base and 7 bases, with 5 bases remaining between them. The CDR3 sequence is 11 residues long. Germline V lookup: CDR1 DFQATT, CDR2 SNEGSKA (reference sequence).

The chain recombines TRBV28 with TRBJ2-7; D call uncertain. The CDR3 runs 14 residues. V lost 8 bases and J 2 bases, leaving 16 bases between the germline ends. Germline V gene sequence: CDR1 MDHEN, CDR2 SYDVKM. CDR3 amino acids: CASRLRQWTYEQYF. The CDR3 bases are TGTGCCAGCCGCCTAAGGCAGTGGACCTACGAGCAGTACTTC.

The V call is TRBV6-5, the J call TRBJ1-5; 8 nucleotides line up with TRBD1. Per the germline V gene, CDR1 is MNHEY and CDR2 is SVGAGI. V lost 10 bases and J lost 7; bases outside the gene matches: 9. This CDR3 contains 13 residues. The CDR3 loop reads CAIGQGQGQPQHF. CDR3 in DNA: TGTGCCATAGGACAGGGTCAAGGACAGCCCCAGCATTTT.

This chain connects TRBV18 to TRBJ1-1; D not resolved. The CDR3 consists of 15 residues. Germline V gives CDR1 KGHSH, CDR2 LQKENI. V lost 0 bases and J lost 1, with 9 bases in between. CDR3 DNA sequence: TGTGCCAGCTCACCACCAGGCCAGTCGAACACTGAAGCTTTCTTT. As protein: CASSPPGQSNTEAFF.

The CDR3 bases are TGTGCCAGTAGTATAGAAGATCGAAACACTGAAGCTTTCTTT. Translating gives CASSIEDRNTEAFF. The chain is built from TRBV19 and TRBJ1-1; unclear D gene. CDR1 and CDR2 (germline): LNHDA, SQIVND (reference sequence). Trimming removed 0 bases from V and 2 bases from J, with 7 bases in between. The CDR3 is 14 amino acids.

This chain connects TRBV5-1 to TRBJ1-3; D unclear. CDR1 is SGHRS, CDR2 YFSETQ, per germline. Trimming removed 4 bases from V and 3 bases from J, with 17 bases in between. The CDR3 contains 16 residues. The CDR3 DNA reads as TGCGCCAGCAGCAGGGAGGGTCTGGGCAATGGAAACACCATATATTTT. Its protein product is CASSREGLGNGNTIYF.

The rearrangement uses TRBV7-2 and TRBJ1-5; D gene unclear. The CDR3 loop spans 12 amino acids. Trimming removed 5 bases at V and 7 bases at J, with 9 bases between. Per germline, CDR1 SGHTA and CDR2 FQGNSA. In DNA, the CDR3 is TGTGCCAGCAGCCCGTATGAGCAGCCCCAGCATTTT. Translation: CASSPYEQPQHF.

This clone was seen only a few times. The chain couples TRBV19 to TRBJ1-2; D perhaps matches TRBD1 (5 bases). The CDR3 sequence is 13 residues long. Germline V gene data show CDR1 as LNHDA and CDR2 as SQIVND (reference sequence). V lost 5 bases and J lost 4, with 11 bases in between. The CDR3 region has the DNA TGTGCCAGTAGTCTAAGGGGAACCTATGGCTACACCTTC. Translating it yields CASSLRGTYGYTF.

Only a few counts were recorded for this clone. V gene TRBV6-5 combines with J gene TRBJ1-1, with unresolved D. The CDR3 consists of 13 residues. Trimming pared 4 bases from V and 1 base from J, leaving 7 bases between. Looked up from germline, CDR1 is MNHEY and CDR2 is SVGAGI. CDR3 in amino acids: CASSFRGNTEAFF. CDR3 DNA sequence: TGTGCCAGCAGTTTCCGGGGGAACACTGAAGCTTTCTTT.

The rearrangement links TRBV7-2 to TRBJ2-1; weak D call: TRBD2 (6 bases). This CDR3 is 15 amino acids long. Germline V CDR1 and CDR2: SGHTA, FQGNSA. Deletions cut 5 bases from V and 6 bases from J, with 17 bases between. CDR3 in DNA: TGTGCCAGCAGCCCGGAGGGGCTAGGGCTCAATGAGCAGTTCTTC. It specifies CASSPEGLGLNEQFF.

The chain recombines TRBV6-5 with TRBJ1-3; maybe TRBD1 (5 bases). Trimming cost V 5 bases and J 2 bases, with 13 bases left between them. The CDR3 contains 15 residues. Germline-derived CDR1 and CDR2 are MNHEY and SVGAGI. The chain's CDR3 is CASSRGSGPGNTIYF. In DNA, the CDR3 is TGTGCCAGCAGTAGGGGCAGCGGACCTGGAAACACCATATATTTT.

This clone has only one observation. V gene TRBV6-1 combines with J gene TRBJ1-6; D gene unclear. CDR1 is MNHNS, CDR2 SASEGT, per germline. V was trimmed by 0 bases and J by 8 bases, leaving 2 bases between them. The CDR3 has 12 amino acids. The CDR3 loop is CASSEADSPLHF. CDR3 coding DNA: TGTGCCAGCAGTGAAGCTGATTCACCCCTCCACTTT.

This clone was observed once. The genes are TRBV25-1 and TRBJ2-7; no firm D call. Trimming took off 2 bases at V and 13 bases at J, with 12 bases between the two ends. Germline CDR1 is MGHDK and CDR2 is SYGVNS. CDR3 size: 11 residues. DNA for the CDR3: TGTGCCAGCAGTGAACTCGGACGCCACTACTTC. Translation gives CASSELGRHYF.